The next 31 T cell receptor beta chains were all read from a single sample in a study of Tregs in tolerant kidney transplant recipients. Repertoires were generated with immunoSEQ multiplex PCR, while TCRdb's copy carries only in-frame clones and drops some. In total, the table holds about 30,000 clones. The sample was CD8+ T cells from blood, taken before the transplant. The receptors originated from a human donor who received a combined kidney and bone marrow transplant.

A note on this clone: The sequenced fragment ends 3 residues before the CDR3 boundary, so the rest is inferred from the germline J gene. The chain links TRBV5-6 to TRBJ2-4; D remains unclear. The V gene lost 4 bases and the J gene lost 8 bases, with 10 bases spanning the gap. This CDR3 is 12 amino acids long. Germline V gene data show CDR1 as SGHDT and CDR2 as YYEEEE. The part of the CDR3 DNA that was read is TGTGCCAGCAGCCCTATCGGTGACATT. Its translation is CASSPIGDI. The entire CDR3 protein reads CASSPIGDIQYF.

Turning to this clone: The read is 3 residues too short to cover the CDR3 end, so that end is filled in from the germline J gene. This chain connects TRBV7-6 to TRBJ2-1; D ambiguous. The CDR3 is 13 residues long. Germline CDR1 is SGHVS and CDR2 is FNYEAQ. The germline V and J ends were trimmed by 1 base and 6 bases, with 7 bases remaining between them. CDR3 DNA, as far as it was read: TGTGCCAGCAGCTTAGAGGTGTGCAATGAG. Translation: CASSLEVCNE. The entire CDR3 protein is CASSLEVCNEQFF.

On this clone: Read coverage stops 3 residues before the CDR3 terminus; the germline J gene supplies the remainder. The V and J genes are TRBV5-8 and TRBJ2-3; D not certain. Germline V gives CDR1 SGHTS, CDR2 YDEGEE. CDR3 size: 12 residues. Trimming took off 2 bases at V and 4 bases at J, with 5 bases between the two ends. CDR3 DNA (partial): TGTGCCAGCAGCTTACGGGCAGATACG. It translates to CASSLRADT. The entire CDR3 protein reads CASSLRADTQYF.

Comment on this clone: The read gets to within 3 residues of the CDR3 end, and the germline J gene fills in the rest. This chain joins TRBV30 and TRBJ2-1; possible D gene TRBD2, 6 bases. Trimming removed 8 bases from V and 3 bases from J, with 8 bases in between. CDR1 GTSNPN and CDR2 SVGIG come from the germline V gene (reference sequence). This CDR3 region has 11 residues. CDR3 sequence reads: CAIAVYNEQFF. CDR3 DNA, as far as it was read: TGTGCCATAGCGGTCTACAATGAG.

In the case of this clone: The read ends 3 residues before the CDR3 terminus; that terminus is restored from the germline J gene. The chain links TRBV6-2 or TRBV6-3 to TRBJ2-7; the match to TRBD1 covers 8 bases. V shed 4 bases and J 3 bases; nucleotides not matched to a gene: 14. Germline assignment: CDR1 MNHEY and CDR2 SVGEGT. CDR3 length: 17 residues. The CDR3 reads CASSSARPGTGVYEQYF. The covered CDR3 bases are TGTGCCAGCAGTTCAGCACGCCCCGGGACAGGCGTCTACGAG.

Notes on this clone: The CDR3 end lies 3 residues beyond the end of the read and is filled in from the germline J gene. The chain employs TRBV6-2 or TRBV6-3 and TRBJ2-7; TRBD1 aligns across 8 bases. V shed 4 bases and J 3 bases; nucleotides not matched to a gene: 14. The CDR3 runs to 17 residues. Germline-derived CDR1 and CDR2 are MNHEY and SVGEGT. CDR3 bases read: TGTGCCAGCAGTTCAGCACGCCCCGGGACAGGCGGCTACGAG. It codes for CASSSARPGTGGYE. The whole CDR3 sequence is CASSSARPGTGGYEQYF.

As to this clone: The CDR3 end lies 3 residues beyond the end of the read and is filled in from the germline J gene. This chain links TRBV7-9 with TRBJ2-7; 7 bases are a match to TRBD2. Germline V gene lookup returns CDR1 SEHNR and CDR2 FQNEAQ (reference sequence). This CDR3 has 14 residues. Trimming cost V 5 bases and J 6 bases; bases outside gene matches: 10. The CDR3 reads CASSTGLGFLEQYF. Incomplete CDR3 DNA: TGTGCCAGCAGCACCGGACTAGGGTTTCTCGAG.

CDR3 loop: CASSLGGLPVNEQFF. CDR3 DNA, as far as it was read: TGTGCCAGCAGCTTGGGGGGACTCCCTGTCAATGAG. The chain joins TRBV5-8 to TRBJ2-1, with D maybe TRBD2 (6 bases). The read gets to within 3 residues of the CDR3 end, and the germline J gene fills in the rest. CDR1 is SGHTS and CDR2 is YDEGEE in the germline V gene. V was trimmed by 0 bases and J by 6 bases, leaving 13 bases between them. The CDR3 has 15 residues.

Of note for this clone: Coverage ceases 3 residues before the CDR3 finishes, and the germline J gene fills in the end. The V call is TRBV4-2, the J call TRBJ2-1; TRBD2 matches at 8 bases. This CDR3 is built from 13 residues. The trim removed 4 bases at V and 9 bases at J, leaving 5 bases unmatched. Germline V lookup: CDR1 LGHNA, CDR2 YNFKEQ. The CDR3 sequence: CASSPRTSPEQFF. Partial CDR3 DNA: TGTGCCAGCAGCCCCCGGACTAGCCCTGAG.

On this clone: With the read ending 3 residues before the CDR3 end, the germline J gene is used to fill in that end. The chain employs TRBV20-1 and TRBJ2-3, with 11 bases fitting TRBD2. V trimming: 2 bases; J trimming: 0 bases; junction bases outside the gene matches: 4. This CDR3 region has 16 residues. Germline assignment: CDR1 DFQATT and CDR2 SNEGSKA (reference sequence). The CDR3 loop reads CSARPLAGGSTDTQYF. Incomplete CDR3 DNA: TGCAGTGCTAGACCCCTAGCGGGAGGTAGCACAGATACG.

For this clone: Read sequence stops 3 residues before the CDR3 end, and the germline J gene provides the missing end. This chain uses TRBV7-2 with TRBJ1-1; D is ambiguous. CDR3 size: 13 residues. Trimming removed 2 bases at V and 5 bases at J, with 9 bases between. Germline V gene sequence: CDR1 SGHTA, CDR2 FQGNSA. CDR3 sequence reads: CASSLTAGTEAFF. Incomplete CDR3 DNA: TGTGCCAGCAGCTTAACTGCAGGAACTGAA. Supplemented by reference TRBV7-2 and TRBJ1-1, the full variable domain reads GAGVSQSPSNKVTEKGKDVELRCDPISGHTALYWYRQSLGQGLEFLIYFQGNSAPDKSGLPSDRFSAERTGGSVSTLTIQRTQQEDSAVYLCASSLTAGTEAFFGQGTRLTVV.

With regard to this clone: The read gets to within 3 residues of the CDR3 end, and the germline J gene fills in the rest. The chain combines TRBV7-9 with TRBJ2-1, with 8 bases that match TRBD2. This CDR3 is built from 14 residues. Unmatched junction bases numbered 8, after V lost 4 bases and J lost 9 bases. Germline CDR1 SEHNR, CDR2 FQNEAQ (reference sequence). The CDR3 loop reads CASSSTGTSVEQFF. The covered CDR3 bases are TGTGCCAGCAGCTCCACCGGGACTAGTGTTGAG.

The CDR3 region is CASSSPTGSDGYTF. The CDR3 DNA, read in part, is TGTGCCAGCAGCTCCCCCACAGGGTCTGATGGC. The rearrangement links TRBV7-9 to TRBJ1-2; D is perhaps TRBD1 (6 bases). The observed sequence ends 3 residues before the CDR3 terminus, with the missing tail filled in from the germline J gene. Germline CDR1 SEHNR, CDR2 FQNEAQ (reference sequence). The CDR3 loop spans 14 amino acids. The V gene lost 4 bases and the J gene lost 6 bases, with 15 bases spanning the gap.

A note on this clone: The CDR3 extends 3 residues past the end of the read, so its final part is completed from the germline J gene. This chain uses TRBV7-8 with TRBJ2-7; D not certain. Germline lookup yields CDR1 SGHVS and CDR2 FQNEAQ. V was shortened by 5 bases and J by 3 bases, with 5 bases between the two germline ends. The length of the CDR3 is 11 residues. CDR3 loop: CASSPRYEQYF. The sequenced CDR3 bases are TGTGCCAGCAGCCCCCGCTACGAG.

As to this clone: The read ends 3 residues before the CDR3 terminus; that terminus is restored from the germline J gene. This rearrangement joins TRBV7-3 to TRBJ2-2; D is perhaps TRBD1 or TRBD2 (5 bases each). V was trimmed by 5 bases and J by 3 bases, leaving 16 bases between them. The CDR3 runs to 16 residues. CDR1 and CDR2 from the germline V gene are SGHTA and FQGTGA. This CDR3 reads CASSHHHQGDTGELFF. The sequenced part of the CDR3 DNA is TGTGCCAGCAGCCACCATCACCAGGGAGACACCGGGGAG.

In the case of this clone: The CDR3 is cut off 3 residues early in the read; its end comes from the germline J gene. The gene calls are TRBV6-1 and TRBJ1-1, with 8 nucleotides matching TRBD1. The J segment lost 4 bases and the V segment lost 0 bases, leaving 7 bases of the junction unmatched. The CDR3 has 16 residues. The germline gives CDR1 MNHNS, CDR2 SASEGT. CDR3 bases read: TGTGCCAGCAGTGAAGCGACCGACAGGGGCGGCACTGAA. Protein product: CASSEATDRGGTE. The full CDR3 protein is CASSEATDRGGTEAFF.

Worth noting for this clone: Read data end 3 residues before the CDR3 end; the end is taken from the germline J gene. V and J are TRBV6-2 or TRBV6-3 and TRBJ2-1; the D gene is possibly TRBD1 (6 bases). The CDR3 sequence is 15 residues long. Trimming stripped 2 bases from V and 5 bases from J, with 13 bases between. Looked up from germline, CDR1 is MNHEY and CDR2 is SVGEGT. The CDR3 sequence is CASSYRGQRNNEQFF. The CDR3 DNA, read in part, is TGTGCCAGCAGTTACCGGGGACAAAGGAACAATGAG.

Concerning this clone itself: With the read ending 3 residues before the CDR3 end, the germline J gene is used to fill in that end. The V and J genes are TRBV6-2 or TRBV6-3 and TRBJ2-5, with 7 bases that match TRBD2. V shed 8 bases and J 2 bases; nucleotides not matched to a gene: 11. Per germline, CDR1 MNHEY and CDR2 SVGEGT. The CDR3 totals 15 residues. CDR3 bases read: TGTGCCAGCGGCCCAGTGGGGGGGGGACAAGAGACC. This translates into CASGPVGGGQET. The full CDR3 protein reads CASGPVGGGQETQYF.

With regard to this clone: The DNA ends 3 residues before the CDR3 does, and the rest of the CDR3 is filled in from the germline J gene. The V gene is TRBV20-1, the J gene TRBJ2-2, with 7 bases fitting TRBD1. The CDR3 sequence is 12 residues long. Germline V CDR1 and CDR2: DFQATT, SNEGSKA (reference sequence). The ends lost 6 bases at V and 5 bases at J; junction bases unmatched: 3. Incomplete CDR3 DNA: TGCAGTGCCGACAGGGAAACCGGGGAG. This codes for CSADRETGE. The CDR3, in full, reads CSADRETGELFF.

For this clone: Read sequence stops 3 residues before the CDR3 end, and the germline J gene provides the missing end. The V call is TRBV7-9, the J call TRBJ2-1; 11 bases are a match to TRBD2. Germline CDR1 reads SEHNR; CDR2 reads FQNEAQ (reference sequence). The CDR3 totals 15 residues. The trim removed 1 base at V and 6 bases at J, leaving 2 bases unmatched. The CDR3 DNA, read in part, is TGTGCCAGCAGCTTAGTAGCGGGAGGGCCCAATGAG. Its protein is CASSLVAGGPNE. The CDR3 in its entirety is CASSLVAGGPNEQFF. The full variable domain, in which reference TRBV7-9 and TRBJ2-1 provide the parts outside the CDR3, is DTGVSQNPRHKITKRGQNVTFRCDPISEHNRLYWYRQTLGQGPEFLTYFQNEAQLEKSRLLSDRFSAERPKGSFSTLEIQRTEQGDSAMYLCASSLVAGGPNEQFFGPGTRLTVL.

In regard to this clone: The read gets to within 3 residues of the CDR3 end, and the germline J gene fills in the rest. This specimen includes other DNA sequences encoding the same CDR3. V is TRBV7-2 and J is TRBJ2-7, with D maybe TRBD2 (6 bases). Trimming shortened V by 3 bases and J by 0 bases, and 9 bases separated the two germline ends. The CDR3 has 14 residues. Germline CDR1 is SGHTA and CDR2 is FQGNSA. Partial CDR3 DNA: TGTGCCAGCAGCTTGGCTAGCGCCTCCTACGAG. Protein: CASSLASASYE. The whole CDR3 protein reads CASSLASASYEQYF.

Notes on this clone: From the germline J gene comes the end of the CDR3, since the read stops 3 residues before it. The V and J genes are TRBV4-1 and TRBJ1-5, with D tentatively TRBD1 (5 bases). This CDR3 spans 15 amino acids. Germline-derived CDR1 and CDR2 are MGHRA and YSYEKL. Trimming left V 4 bases short and J 1 base short, with 11 bases between. Incomplete CDR3 DNA: TGCGCCAGCAGCCTCCGGGGGGTGAGCAATCAGCCC. Translated, it gives CASSLRGVSNQP. The entire CDR3 reads CASSLRGVSNQPQHF.

About this clone itself: Read sequence stops 3 residues before the CDR3 end, and the germline J gene provides the missing end. The chain employs TRBV5-6 and TRBJ1-1; D remains ambiguous. The CDR3 loop spans 13 amino acids. Germline V gives CDR1 SGHDT, CDR2 YYEEEE. V lost 4 bases and J 1 base, leaving 8 bases between the germline ends. The CDR3: CASSHFTNTEAFF. CDR3 bases read: TGTGCCAGCAGCCACTTCACGAACACTGAA.

Remarks on this clone: The read comes to an end 3 residues before the CDR3 does, leaving the germline J gene to fill in the end. The V gene is TRBV29-1, the J gene TRBJ2-2; D is unclear. The CDR3 covers 14 residues. The germline gives CDR1 SQVTM, CDR2 ANQGSEA. The ends were cut back, 1 base at V and 2 bases at J, with 8 bases in the middle. CDR3 DNA (partial): TGCAGCGTTGAAGCCCCCTCCAACACCGGGGAG. Its translation is CSVEAPSNTGE. The CDR3 as a whole reads CSVEAPSNTGELFF.

Remarks on this clone: The CDR3 goes on 3 residues after the read ends, and that part is filled in from the germline J gene. The chain recombines TRBV19 with TRBJ1-1; D gene unclear. Germline V gene lookup returns CDR1 LNHDA and CDR2 SQIVND (reference sequence). Trimming cost V 3 bases and J 4 bases, with 9 bases left between them. CDR3 length: 13 amino acids. The sequenced part of the CDR3 DNA is TGTGCCAGTAGTATGAGCCATTTCACTGAA. The encoded protein is CASSMSHFTE. The entire CDR3 is CASSMSHFTEAFF.

As regards this clone: The sequence runs out 3 residues before the end of the CDR3; the remainder is reconstructed from the germline J gene. This chain uses TRBV2 with TRBJ1-1; D gene uncertain. CDR1 is SNHLY, CDR2 FYNNEI, per germline. The V end was cut by 3 bases, the J end by 5 bases, with 10 bases between. The CDR3 consists of 13 residues. The CDR3 here is CASSDRVETEAFF. The part of the CDR3 DNA that was read is TGTGCCAGCAGTGATAGGGTGGAGACTGAA.

Details on this clone: The read gets to within 3 residues of the CDR3 end, and the germline J gene fills in the rest. The V call is TRBV11-2, the J call TRBJ1-2; D is possibly TRBD1 (5 bases). The CDR3 sequence is 15 residues long. V was cut by 5 bases and J by 2 bases, with 15 bases left in between. Germline V gene data show CDR1 as SGHAT and CDR2 as FQNNGV. CDR3 region: CASSRGGGKNYGYTF. Incomplete CDR3 DNA: TGTGCCAGCAGCCGCGGGGGAGGCAAAAACTATGGC.

In regard to this clone: The CDR3 end is not reached by the read, which stops 3 residues before it; the germline J gene fills it in. This chain connects TRBV19 to TRBJ2-1, with D perhaps matching TRBD2 (5 bases). CDR1 and CDR2 (germline): LNHDA, SQIVND (reference sequence). The CDR3 runs 10 residues. V lost 10 bases and J 5 bases, leaving 6 bases between the germline ends. The CDR3 region is CAIGDNEQFF. The CDR3 bases that were read are TGTGCCATCGGGGACAATGAG.

For this clone: The read stops 3 residues short of the end of the CDR3; the missing end is completed from the germline J gene. The chain combines TRBV19 with TRBJ2-2; 13 bases match TRBD2. V lost 5 bases, J lost 6 bases, and 9 bases stayed unmatched. The V gene's germline CDR1 is LNHDA and CDR2 SQIVND (reference sequence). CDR3 length: 17 residues. CDR3 residues: CASSSGLAGNHAGELFF. The part of the CDR3 DNA that was read is TGTGCCAGTAGTTCGGGACTAGCGGGAAATCACGCCGGGGAG.

Concerning this clone: The CDR3 extends 3 residues past the end of the read, so its final part is completed from the germline J gene. V usage is TRBV29-1 and J usage is TRBJ2-2, with TRBD2 matching over 13 bases. The CDR3 totals 17 residues. With 6 bases clipped from V and 4 bases from J, the junction kept 11 bases outside the gene matches. Germline V lookup: CDR1 SQVTM, CDR2 ANQGSEA. The CDR3 sequence: CSVRTSGSSRVTGELFF. The covered CDR3 bases are TGCAGCGTGAGGACTAGCGGGAGTTCGAGGGTCACCGGGGAG.

CDR3 DNA, as far as it was read: TGCAGCGTAGCACTAGCGTCGGCCGAG. Protein sequence: CSVALASAE. The whole CDR3 region reads CSVALASAEQYF. The chain is built from TRBV29-1 and TRBJ2-7; 7 bases line up with TRBD2. The read finishes 3 residues shy of the CDR3 end, and the germline J gene is used to complete it. The CDR3 consists of 12 residues. The V gene's germline CDR1 is SQVTM and CDR2 ANQGSEA. V was pared by 6 bases and J by 6 bases, with 8 bases of the junction left unmatched.